This T cell receptor (beta chain) is from a study of shared clonotypes between healthy human individuals. Germline CDR1 and CDR2: SGHVS and FQNEAQ. There are 14 residues in the CDR3. Unmatched junction bases numbered 7, after V lost 7 bases and J lost 2 bases. TCRdb's copy holds only in-frame clones and misses some; the assay was immunoSEQ multiplex PCR. The table shows roughly 500,000 clones, with around 80% occurring only once. The chain links TRBV7-8 to TRBJ2-5; 7 positions match TRBD1. The sample was PBMCs. This TCR came from a woman in her thirties or forties in good health. Some clones in this sample may be carry-over from other donors' samples. The CDR3 bases are TGTGCCAGCACCGTGGGGGACAGACAAGAGACCCAGTACTTC. Translating it yields CASTVGDRQETQYF. The full variable domain, completed using reference TRBV7-8 and TRBJ2-5, is GAGVSQSPRYKVAKRGQDVALRCDPISGHVSLFWYQQALGQGPEFLTYFQNEAQLDKSGLPSDRFFAERPEGSVSTLKIQRTQQEDSAVYLCASTVGDRQETQYFGPGTRLLVL.